These 22 T cell receptor beta chains came from one sample sequenced in a study of response to subunit inactivated influenza vaccine. TCRdb re-called the RT-PCR reads through MiXCR, storing one row per CDR3 protein. The profile shows 450,000 to 500,000 distinct CDR3 sequences, 9.5% to 13% of them singletons. Sequences were derived from PBMCs from blood, sampled roughly 48 days after vaccination. These receptors were taken from a man between 45 and 60 years old who received an inactivated influenza vaccine.

This clonotype was detected many times. V gene TRBV12-3 or TRBV12-4 combines with J gene TRBJ1-5; D remains unclear. The CDR3 has 14 amino acids. The ends were cut back, 3 bases at V and 0 bases at J, with 6 bases in the middle. In nucleotides, the CDR3 is TGTGCCAGCAGTTTGGGATTTAGCAATCAGCCCCAGCATTTT. Amino acids: CASSLGFSNQPQHF.

The chain has TRBV4-1 and TRBJ2-1; the match to TRBD2 covers 8 bases. The CDR3 has 21 residues. Trimming removed 0 bases from V and 2 bases from J; junction bases left unmatched: 18. Germline CDR1 MGHRA, CDR2 YSYEKL. The CDR3 loop reads CASSQDWGSRSGRFPYNEQFF. CDR3 nucleotide sequence: TGCGCCAGCAGCCAAGATTGGGGATCCCGAAGCGGGAGATTTCCCTACAATGAGCAGTTCTTC.

The gene calls are TRBV24-1 and TRBJ2-3; 7 positions agree with TRBD2. The germline V gene has CDR1 KGHDR and CDR2 SFDVKD. V dropped 5 bases and J dropped 0; count of bases not matched to a gene: 4. This CDR3 has 15 amino acids. The CDR3 region is CATSAASGSTDTQYF. The CDR3 bases are TGTGCCACCAGTGCGGCTAGCGGAAGCACAGATACGCAGTATTTT.

The rearrangement joins TRBV12-3 or TRBV12-4 to TRBJ2-7; D tentatively fits TRBD1 or TRBD2 (5 bases each). This CDR3 contains 14 residues. Trimming removed 7 bases from V and 5 bases from J, with 18 bases in between. CDR3 coding DNA: TGTGCCAGCACTCGGACGGGGCCTCGCCACGAGCAGTACTTC. It specifies CASTRTGPRHEQYF.

This clonotype was found a few times. The genes are TRBV29-1 and TRBJ2-1; D is uncertain. The germline V gene has CDR1 SQVTM and CDR2 ANQGSEA. Trimming cost V 7 bases and J 0 bases, with 13 bases left between them. The CDR3 runs 14 residues. CDR3 bases: TGCAGCGGCCGTTTTCAGCTCTCCTACAATGAGCAGTTCTTC. It specifies CSGRFQLSYNEQFF.

The rearrangement uses TRBV29-1 and TRBJ1-5, with a tentative D call TRBD1 (5 bases). The CDR3 is 14 amino acids. The V and J ends lost 7 bases and 0 bases respectively, with 13 bases between them. Germline values: CDR1 SQVTM, CDR2 ANQGSEA. The CDR3 spells CSARLGDSNQPQHF. The DNA for the CDR3 is TGCAGCGCCCGACTGGGGGATAGCAATCAGCCCCAGCATTTT.

This clonotype was seen a few times. The V and J genes are TRBV20-1 and TRBJ2-5; D possibly corresponds to TRBD2 (5 bases). V was shortened by 5 bases and J by 5 bases, with 9 bases between the two germline ends. The CDR3 sequence is 11 residues long. CDR1 DFQATT and CDR2 SNEGSKA come from the germline V gene (reference sequence). CDR3 coding DNA: TGCAGTGCTCCCTCGGGGGAGACCCAGTACTTC. Translation gives CSAPSGETQYF.

The chain employs TRBV7-8 and TRBJ2-1; unclear D gene. Germline assignment: CDR1 SGHVS and CDR2 FQNEAQ. There are 15 residues in the CDR3. Deletions cut 6 bases from V and 7 bases from J, with 19 bases between. The CDR3 region is CASRLGLVSMNEQFF. In DNA, the CDR3 is TGTGCCAGCAGGCTAGGGCTAGTTAGTATGAATGAGCAGTTCTTC.

In this sample, this clonotype turned up a few times. The genes are TRBV6-2 or TRBV6-3 and TRBJ1-1; TRBD1 might be the D (5 bases). Germline V CDR1 and CDR2: MNHEY, SVGEGT. V lost 6 bases, J lost 3 bases, and 11 bases lay in between. This CDR3 region has 13 residues. CDR3 amino acids: CASRTKGYTEAFF. The CDR3 DNA is TGTGCCAGCAGAACTAAGGGGTACACTGAAGCTTTCTTT.

The rearrangement links TRBV11-2 to TRBJ2-1; 9 bases are shared with TRBD1. This CDR3 is built from 16 residues. The V gene end was trimmed by 5 bases and the J gene end by 3 bases; junction bases not matched to a gene: 8. The germline V gene encodes CDR1 SGHAT and CDR2 FQNNGV. CDR3 nucleotide sequence: TGTGCCAGCAGCCGGAAGGGACAGGGAAACTACAATGAGCAGTTCTTC. The encoded protein is CASSRKGQGNYNEQFF. Filled out from reference TRBV11-2 and TRBJ2-1, the complete variable domain reads EAGVAQSPRYKIIEKRQSVAFWCNPISGHATLYWYQQILGQGPKLLIQFQNNGVVDDSQLPKDRFSAERLKGVDSTLKIQPAKLEDSAVYLCASSRKGQGNYNEQFFGPGTRLTVL.

This clonotype was detected only a few times. V gene TRBV5-1 combines with J gene TRBJ2-1; TRBD2 agrees at 13 bases. The ends lost 4 bases at V and 9 bases at J; junction bases unmatched: 7. This CDR3 spans 15 amino acids. Germline values: CDR1 SGHRS, CDR2 YFSETQ. The CDR3 nucleotides are TGCGCCAGCAGCGCTGGACTAGCGGGAGATGGTGAGCAGTTCTTC. Its protein product is CASSAGLAGDGEQFF. Filled out from reference TRBV5-1 and TRBJ2-1, the complete variable domain reads KAGVTQTPRYLIKTRGQQVTLSCSPISGHRSVSWYQQTPGQGLQFLFEYFSETQRNKGNFPGRFSGRQFSNSRSEMNVSTLELGDSALYLCASSAGLAGDGEQFFGPGTRLTVL.

Only a few counts were recorded for this clonotype. This rearrangement joins TRBV12-3 or TRBV12-4 to TRBJ1-2; 7 bases are a match to TRBD1. CDR3 size: 15 residues. V lost 5 bases, J lost 1 base, and 7 bases stayed unmatched. The CDR3 DNA reads TGTGCCAGCAGTCTAAGGGACAGCATTAACTATGGCTACACCTTC. It yields the protein CASSLRDSINYGYTF.

In this sample, this clonotype turned up many times. The genes are TRBV12-3 or TRBV12-4 and TRBJ1-1; the D gene is possibly TRBD1 (5 bases). The V end lost 6 bases, the J end lost 1 base, and 15 bases lay between the germline ends. This CDR3 is 15 amino acids long. The CDR3 is CASRPAGFWNTEAFF. The CDR3 DNA reads as TGTGCCAGCAGACCTGCAGGGTTCTGGAACACTGAAGCTTTCTTT.

The chain joins TRBV29-1 to TRBJ2-7; D gene unclear. Germline values: CDR1 SQVTM, CDR2 ANQGSEA. The germline V and J ends were trimmed by 6 bases and 1 base, with 19 bases remaining between them. CDR3 length equals 15 residues. Here the CDR3 reads CSVLAPASTSYEQYF. CDR3 in DNA: TGCAGCGTCCTGGCACCGGCCTCCACATCCTACGAGCAGTACTTC.

The rearrangement links TRBV7-9 to TRBJ1-4; 8 positions match TRBD1. J lost 5 bases, V lost 6 bases, and 8 bases had no gene match. The CDR3 loop spans 15 amino acids. The germline V gene encodes CDR1 SEHNR and CDR2 FQNEAQ (reference sequence). CDR3 bases: TGTGCCAGCAGACGAGGGACAGGAGGGAATGAAAAACTGTTTTTT. This gives the protein CASRRGTGGNEKLFF. The variable domain in full, with the rest retrieved from reference TRBV7-9 and TRBJ1-4, is DTGVSQNPRHKITKRGQNVTFRCDPISEHNRLYWYRQTLGQGPEFLTYFQNEAQLEKSRLLSDRFSAERPKGSFSTLEIQRTEQGDSAMYLCASRRGTGGNEKLFFGSGTQLSVL.

This clonotype was observed many times. The gene calls are TRBV20-1 and TRBJ1-1, with TRBD1 identical over 7 bases. The junction had 8 bases not matched to a gene; V was cut back by 5 bases and J by 5 bases. CDR1 and CDR2 (germline): DFQATT, SNEGSKA (reference sequence). The CDR3 has 13 residues. CDR3 residues: CSARRTGTTEAFF. In nucleotides, the CDR3 is TGCAGTGCTCGCAGGACAGGAACGACTGAAGCTTTCTTT.

The rearrangement uses TRBV5-6 and TRBJ1-3; 8 nucleotides align to TRBD1. There are 17 residues in the CDR3. Losses at the gene ends were 3 bases for V and 0 bases for J; bases not matched to a gene: 8. Germline CDR1 reads SGHDT; CDR2 reads YYEEEE. Here the CDR3 reads CASSSDRDRSSGNTIYF. The CDR3 nucleotides read TGTGCCAGCAGCTCCGACCGGGACAGGAGCTCTGGAAACACCATATATTTT.

J is TRBJ2-3 and V is TRBV6-6, with a possible D match to TRBD2 (5 bases). Trimming removed 7 bases at V and 3 bases at J, with 8 bases between. Germline V gene data show CDR1 as MNHNY and CDR2 as SVGAGI (reference sequence). The CDR3 length is 12 residues. In nucleotides, the CDR3 is TGTGCCAGCAACGGACTGACAGATACGCAGTATTTT. This gives the protein CASNGLTDTQYF.

The CDR3 coding sequence is TGTGCCAGCAGCTCCGGGACAACCTATGGCTACACCTTC. Its protein product is CASSSGTTYGYTF. The chain has TRBV12-3 or TRBV12-4 and TRBJ1-2; perhaps TRBD1 as D (6 bases). The length of the CDR3 is 13 residues. V lost 6 bases and J 4 bases, leaving 12 bases between the germline ends.

This chain joins TRBV6-5 and TRBJ2-6; TRBD1 agrees at 8 bases. This CDR3 is built from 16 residues. Germline CDR1 and CDR2: MNHEY and SVGAGI. After removal of 4 bases from V and 2 bases from J, the junction contained 4 bases not matched to a gene. Here the CDR3 DNA reads TGTGCCAGCAGTTCTAGGACAGGGCCTGGGGCCAACGTCCTGACTTTC. Its protein is CASSSRTGPGANVLTF.

This clonotype was detected ten times or more. The rearrangement uses TRBV7-8 and TRBJ1-1; D is unresolved. The germline V gene has CDR1 SGHVS and CDR2 FQNEAQ. The CDR3 spans 16 residues. With 3 bases removed from V and 1 base from J, the gap between germline ends came to 15 bases. For the CDR3, the DNA is TGTGCCAGCAGCTTTCCCGTTTGGGTGAAGAACACTGAAGCTTTCTTT. Amino acid sequence: CASSFPVWVKNTEAFF.

This clonotype was observed at least ten times. This chain links TRBV15 with TRBJ2-1; the D gene is possibly TRBD1 (8 bases). Deletions cut 4 bases from V and 12 bases from J, with 25 bases between. The CDR3 is 16 residues long. Germline V gene data show CDR1 as LNHNV and CDR2 as YYDKDF (reference sequence). In DNA, the CDR3 is TGTGCCACCAGCACGACAAATACCTACAGGGGGGGAACGCAGTTCTTC. Its translation: CATSTTNTYRGGTQFF.